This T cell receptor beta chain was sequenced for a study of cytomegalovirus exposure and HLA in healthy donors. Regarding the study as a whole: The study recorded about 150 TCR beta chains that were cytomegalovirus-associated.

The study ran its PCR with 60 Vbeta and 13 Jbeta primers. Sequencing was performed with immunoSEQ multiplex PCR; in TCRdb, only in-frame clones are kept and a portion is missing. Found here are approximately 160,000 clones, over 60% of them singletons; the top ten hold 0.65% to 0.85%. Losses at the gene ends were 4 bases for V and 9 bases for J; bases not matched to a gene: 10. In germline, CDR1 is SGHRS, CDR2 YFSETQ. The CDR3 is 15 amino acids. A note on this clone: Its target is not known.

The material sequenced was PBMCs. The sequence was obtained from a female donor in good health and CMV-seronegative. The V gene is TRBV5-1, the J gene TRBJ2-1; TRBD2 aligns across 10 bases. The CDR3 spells CASSKGLAAPLEQFF. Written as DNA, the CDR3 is TGCGCCAGCAGCAAAGGACTAGCGGCCCCACTTGAGCAGTTCTTC.